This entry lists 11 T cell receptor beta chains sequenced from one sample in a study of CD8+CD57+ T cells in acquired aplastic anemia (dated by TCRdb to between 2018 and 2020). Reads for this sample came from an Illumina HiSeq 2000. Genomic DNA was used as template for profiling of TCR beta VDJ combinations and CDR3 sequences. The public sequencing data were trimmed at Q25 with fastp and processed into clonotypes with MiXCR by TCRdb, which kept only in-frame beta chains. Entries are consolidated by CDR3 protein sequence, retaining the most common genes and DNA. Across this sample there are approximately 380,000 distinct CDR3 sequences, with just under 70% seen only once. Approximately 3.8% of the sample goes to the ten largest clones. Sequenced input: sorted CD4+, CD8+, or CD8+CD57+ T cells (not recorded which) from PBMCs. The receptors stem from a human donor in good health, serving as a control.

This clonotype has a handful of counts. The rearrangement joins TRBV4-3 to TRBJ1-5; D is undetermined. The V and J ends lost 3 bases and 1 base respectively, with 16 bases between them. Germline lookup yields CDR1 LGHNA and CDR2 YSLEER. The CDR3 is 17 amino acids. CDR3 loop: CASSHEAGGGSNQPQHF. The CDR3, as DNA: TGCGCCAGCAGCCACGAAGCGGGCGGAGGGAGCAATCAGCCCCAGCATTTT.

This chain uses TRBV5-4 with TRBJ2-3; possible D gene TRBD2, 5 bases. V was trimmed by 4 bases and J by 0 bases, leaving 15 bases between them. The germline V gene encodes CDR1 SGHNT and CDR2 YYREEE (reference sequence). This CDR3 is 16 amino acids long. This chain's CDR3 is CASSHAQRISTDTQYF. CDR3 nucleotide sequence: TGTGCCAGCAGCCATGCACAGCGGATAAGCACAGATACGCAGTATTTT.

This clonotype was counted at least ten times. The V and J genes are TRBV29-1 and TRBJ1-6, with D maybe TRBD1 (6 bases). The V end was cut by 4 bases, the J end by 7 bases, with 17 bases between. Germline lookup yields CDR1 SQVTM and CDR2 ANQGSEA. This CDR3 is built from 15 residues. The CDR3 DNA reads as TGCAGCGTTGTAGAGGGTCAGGGGACCAATTCACCCCTCCACTTT. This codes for CSVVEGQGTNSPLHF. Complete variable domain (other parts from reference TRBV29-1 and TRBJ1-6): SAVISQKPSRDICQRGTSLTIQCQVDSQVTMMFWYRQQPGQSLTLIATANQGSEATYESGFVIDKFPISRPNLTFSTLTVSNMSPEDSSIYLCSVVEGQGTNSPLHFGNGTRLTVT.

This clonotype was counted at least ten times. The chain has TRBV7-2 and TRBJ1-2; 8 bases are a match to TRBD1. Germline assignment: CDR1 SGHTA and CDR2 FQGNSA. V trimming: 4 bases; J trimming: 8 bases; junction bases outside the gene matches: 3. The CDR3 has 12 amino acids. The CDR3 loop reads CASSSRGQGYTF. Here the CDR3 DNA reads TGTGCCAGCAGCTCCAGGGGGCAGGGCTACACCTTC.

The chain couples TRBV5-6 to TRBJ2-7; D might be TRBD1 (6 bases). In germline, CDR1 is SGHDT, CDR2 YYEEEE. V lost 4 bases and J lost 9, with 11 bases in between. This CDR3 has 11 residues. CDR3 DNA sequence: TGTGCCAGCAGCCAGACGACAGGGCAGTACTTC. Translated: CASSQTTGQYF.

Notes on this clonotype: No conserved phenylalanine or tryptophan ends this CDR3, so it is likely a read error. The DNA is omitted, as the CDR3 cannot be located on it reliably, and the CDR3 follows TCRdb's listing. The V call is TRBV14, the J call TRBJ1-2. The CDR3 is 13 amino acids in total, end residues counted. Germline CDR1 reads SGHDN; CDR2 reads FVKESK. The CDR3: CASSQDTDDGRTL.

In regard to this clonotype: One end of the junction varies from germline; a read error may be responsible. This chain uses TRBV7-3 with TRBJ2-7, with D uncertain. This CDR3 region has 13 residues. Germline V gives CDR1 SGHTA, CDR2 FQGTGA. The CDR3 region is CASSSGRSYVQYF. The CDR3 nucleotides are TGTGCCAGCAGCTCCGGCAGGTCATACGTGCAGTACTTC.

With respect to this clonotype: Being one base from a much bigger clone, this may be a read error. In DNA form, the CDR3 reads TGTGCCATCAGTGTATCCGGCGTGGGAAACACCATATATTTT. It specifies CAISVSGVGNTIYF. The chain combines TRBV10-3 with TRBJ1-3; no firm D call. In germline, CDR1 is ENHRY, CDR2 SYGVKD. This CDR3 spans 14 amino acids. Trimming shortened V by 4 bases and J by 4 bases, and 11 bases separated the two germline ends.

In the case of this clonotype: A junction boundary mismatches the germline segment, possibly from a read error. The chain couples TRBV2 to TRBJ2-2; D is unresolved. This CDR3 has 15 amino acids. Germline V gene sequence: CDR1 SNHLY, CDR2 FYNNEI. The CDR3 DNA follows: TGTGCCAGCAGCTTTCGGACCCCGAACCCCGGGGAGCTGTTTTTT. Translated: CASSFRTPNPGELFF.

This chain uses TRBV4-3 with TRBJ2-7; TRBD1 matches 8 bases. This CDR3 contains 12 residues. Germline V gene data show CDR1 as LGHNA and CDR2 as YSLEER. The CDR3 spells CTIDRGGSEQYF. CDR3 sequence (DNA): TGCACCATCGACAGGGGAGGATCCGAGCAGTACTTC.

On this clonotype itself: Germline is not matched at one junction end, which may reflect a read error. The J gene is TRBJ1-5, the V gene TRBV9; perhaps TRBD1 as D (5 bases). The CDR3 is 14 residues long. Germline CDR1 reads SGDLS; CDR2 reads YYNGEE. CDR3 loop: CAGSLRPDTEAFYF. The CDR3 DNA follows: TGTGCCGGCAGCTTACGTCCGGACACTGAAGCTTTCTATTTT.